The clone carrying this TCR beta chain occurred many times. Germline loops: CDR1 GTSNPN, CDR2 SVGIG (reference sequence). The CDR3 spans 14 residues. Trimming took 0 bases from V and 11 from J, leaving 17 bases between them. This sample was included in a study of Graves' ophthalmopathy and Graves' hyperthyroidism. The authors amplified TCR beta CDR3 regions, and they did so from RNA transcripts for repertoire sequencing. Following a first-round RT-PCR that used HTBI primers, a second-round multiplex PCR was carried out. In TCRdb, the multiplex PCR reads were re-called with MiXCR into one record per CDR3 protein. Here the sample spans over 500,000 distinct CDR3 sequences, 22% being singletons. The hyperthyroidism patients had a new diagnosis of under 2 months' duration and were aged 18 to 65.

The receptor was derived from a woman between 18 and 29 years old with stable Graves' hyperthyroidism. Some clones in this sample may be carry-over from other donors' samples. The sequenced sample consisted of peripheral blood. The V gene is TRBV30, the J gene TRBJ1-5; TRBD1 is a possible D gene (5 bases). The CDR3 loop is CAWSVGEWVGAQHF. CDR3 DNA sequence: TGTGCCTGGAGTGTCGGCGAATGGGTAGGGGCCCAGCATTTT.